Listed below are T cell receptor beta chains from one sample, sequenced in a study of long-term antiretroviral therapy in people with HIV. Sequencing used immunoSEQ multiplex PCR; TCRdb keeps in-frame clones, though not all of them. Counted here are 25,000 to 35,000 clones, 95% to 97% occurring once; the ten biggest clones make up over 2%. The starting material was unsorted PBMCs, obtained approximately 6.6 years after starting antiretroviral therapy. The receptors originated from a man in his thirties or forties with HIV. Each CDR3 is given with its conserved first and last residue. Each record gives: V gene, clone size, J gene, D gene, CDR3 protein, CDR3 DNA. D genes are given only for firm matches. Some rows have no size entry. The others give once, few or many, or a class for an expanded clone.

v_call: TRBV5-1; clone_size: NA; j_call: TRBJ1-4; d_call: NA; cdr3_aa: CASSLVPSGEKLFF; cdr3_nt: TGCGCCAGCAGCTTGGTCCCATCAGGTGAAAAACTGTTTTTT
v_call: TRBV25-1; clone_size: NA; j_call: TRBJ1-1; d_call: NA; cdr3_aa: CASSEGVLKAFF; cdr3_nt: TGTGCCAGCAGTGAAGGAGTCCTGAAAGCTTTCTTT
v_call: TRBV4-1; clone_size: NA; j_call: TRBJ1-1; d_call: NA; cdr3_aa: CASSLDGRNTEAFF; cdr3_nt: TGCGCCAGCAGCCTAGACGGAAGGAACACTGAAGCTTTCTTT
v_call: TRBV29-1; clone_size: NA; j_call: TRBJ1-2; d_call: NA; cdr3_aa: CSSRDGPYGYTF; cdr3_nt: TGCAGCTCCCGGGACGGCCCCTATGGCTACACCTTC
v_call: TRBV14; clone_size: NA; j_call: TRBJ2-3; d_call: NA; cdr3_aa: CASSQGLSTQYF; cdr3_nt: TGTGCCAGCAGCCAAGGGCTATCTACGCAGTATTTT
v_call: TRBV7-2; clone_size: NA; j_call: TRBJ1-4; d_call: TRBD1; cdr3_aa: CASSYRGSNEKLFF; cdr3_nt: TGTGCCAGCAGCTACAGGGGGTCTAATGAAAAACTGTTTTTT
v_call: TRBV29-1; clone_size: NA; j_call: TRBJ1-1; d_call: NA; cdr3_aa: CSVVFSVEAFF; cdr3_nt: TGCAGCGTTGTCTTCTCAGTTGAAGCTTTCTTT
v_call: TRBV7-2; clone_size: NA; j_call: TRBJ2-7; d_call: NA; cdr3_aa: CASSWGDSYEQYF; cdr3_nt: TGTGCCAGCAGCTGGGGGGACTCCTACGAGCAGTACTTC
v_call: TRBV11-2; clone_size: NA; j_call: TRBJ2-1; d_call: TRBD2; cdr3_aa: CASTDAGLAGGHRSEQFF; cdr3_nt: TGTGCCAGCACCGATGCTGGGCTAGCGGGAGGCCATAGGAGTGAGCAGTTCTTC
v_call: TRBV18; clone_size: few; j_call: TRBJ1-5; d_call: NA; cdr3_aa: CASSVGMNQPQHF; cdr3_nt: TGTGCCAGCTCAGTTGGTATGAATCAGCCCCAGCATTTT
v_call: TRBV11-2; clone_size: NA; j_call: TRBJ2-2; d_call: NA; cdr3_aa: CASSIGLRAFGELFF; cdr3_nt: TGTGCCAGCAGCATCGGACTGAGGGCCTTCGGGGAGCTGTTTTTT
v_call: TRBV7-2; clone_size: NA; j_call: TRBJ1-3; d_call: NA; cdr3_aa: CASSPERGANTIYF; cdr3_nt: TGTGCCAGCAGCCCCGAAAGGGGAGCAAACACCATATATTTT
v_call: TRBV7-8; clone_size: NA; j_call: TRBJ2-5; d_call: NA; cdr3_aa: CASSLIRTEFQETQYF; cdr3_nt: TGTGCCAGCAGCTTGATTAGGACAGAGTTCCAAGAGACCCAGTACTTC
v_call: TRBV7-9; clone_size: few; j_call: TRBJ2-2; d_call: NA; cdr3_aa: CARQGTGELFF; cdr3_nt: TGTGCCAGACAGGGAACCGGGGAGCTGTTTTTT
v_call: TRBV25-1; clone_size: NA; j_call: TRBJ2-7; d_call: NA; cdr3_aa: CASSDYGAYEQYF; cdr3_nt: TGTGCCAGCAGTGACTATGGGGCCTACGAGCAGTACTTC
v_call: TRBV7-9; clone_size: NA; j_call: TRBJ2-2; d_call: TRBD2; cdr3_aa: CASRRPGLAGGYTGELFF; cdr3_nt: TGTGCCAGCAGAAGACCGGGACTAGCGGGAGGGTACACCGGGGAGCTGTTTTTT
v_call: TRBV7-3; clone_size: once; j_call: TRBJ2-2; d_call: NA; cdr3_aa: CASSLRGGDTGELFF; cdr3_nt: TGTGCCAGCAGCTTAAGGGGGGGCGACACCGGGGAGCTGTTTTTT
v_call: TRBV5-6; clone_size: NA; j_call: TRBJ2-7; d_call: NA; cdr3_aa: CASSFRGAGIYEQYF; cdr3_nt: TGTGCCAGCAGCTTTAGAGGGGCAGGGATTTACGAGCAGTACTTC
v_call: TRBV2; clone_size: once; j_call: TRBJ1-2; d_call: NA; cdr3_aa: CASSTTPGEGRGYGYTF; cdr3_nt: TGTGCCAGCAGTACTACCCCCGGGGAGGGAAGAGGCTATGGCTACACCTTC
v_call: TRBV6-5; clone_size: NA; j_call: TRBJ2-1; d_call: TRBD2; cdr3_aa: CASSYGLAGDEQFF; cdr3_nt: TGTGCCAGCAGTTACGGACTAGCGGGAGATGAGCAGTTCTTC
v_call: TRBV2; clone_size: NA; j_call: TRBJ2-7; d_call: NA; cdr3_aa: CASSADQFGHEQYF; cdr3_nt: TGTGCCAGCAGTGCCGACCAGTTTGGGCACGAGCAGTACTTC
v_call: TRBV11-2; clone_size: NA; j_call: TRBJ2-1; d_call: NA; cdr3_aa: CASSFSGATNEQFF; cdr3_nt: TGTGCCAGCAGCTTTTCGGGGGCCACCAATGAGCAGTTCTTC
v_call: TRBV5-1; clone_size: once; j_call: TRBJ2-7; d_call: NA; cdr3_aa: CASSPLTAYEQYF; cdr3_nt: TGCGCCAGCAGCCCCCTAACAGCCTACGAGCAGTACTTC
v_call: TRBV2; clone_size: NA; j_call: TRBJ2-7; d_call: NA; cdr3_aa: CASSDRDRYEQYF; cdr3_nt: TGTGCCAGCAGTGACCGTGATCGCTACGAGCAGTACTTC
v_call: TRBV9; clone_size: NA; j_call: TRBJ1-5; d_call: NA; cdr3_aa: CASSVGGRLDNQPQHF; cdr3_nt: TGTGCCAGCAGCGTAGGGGGGCGATTAGACAATCAGCCCCAGCATTTT
v_call: TRBV20-1; clone_size: NA; j_call: TRBJ2-7; d_call: NA; cdr3_aa: CSARVGREQYF; cdr3_nt: TGCAGTGCTAGGGTGGGGCGCGAGCAGTACTTC
v_call: TRBV19; clone_size: NA; j_call: TRBJ1-2; d_call: NA; cdr3_aa: CASSMKPPTNYGYTF; cdr3_nt: TGTGCCAGTAGTATGAAGCCTCCCACTAACTATGGCTACACCTTC
v_call: TRBV4-1; clone_size: once; j_call: TRBJ2-3; d_call: TRBD2; cdr3_aa: CASSRAPTGTEREGPTDTQYF; cdr3_nt: TGCGCCAGCAGCAGGGCGCCGACCGGGACTGAGCGGGAGGGCCCGACAGATACGCAGTATTTT
v_call: TRBV7-9; clone_size: NA; j_call: TRBJ1-1; d_call: NA; cdr3_aa: CASSLGIEAFF; cdr3_nt: TGTGCCAGCAGCTTAGGCATTGAAGCTTTCTTT
v_call: TRBV11-3; clone_size: NA; j_call: TRBJ2-3; d_call: TRBD2; cdr3_aa: CASSLSGTSGDTQYF; cdr3_nt: TGTGCCAGCAGTTTATCTGGGACTAGCGGAGATACGCAGTATTTT
v_call: TRBV4-3; clone_size: NA; j_call: TRBJ1-6; d_call: NA; cdr3_aa: CASSQAFSRGNSPLHF; cdr3_nt: TGCGCCAGCAGCCAAGCTTTCTCCAGGGGTAATTCACCCCTCCACTTT
v_call: TRBV16; clone_size: once; j_call: TRBJ1-1; d_call: NA; cdr3_aa: CASSQFGGKSSEAFF; cdr3_nt: TGTGCCAGCAGCCAATTTGGGGGGAAATCTTCTGAAGCTTTCTTT
v_call: TRBV19; clone_size: NA; j_call: TRBJ1-5; d_call: NA; cdr3_aa: CASSLIGEWGKPQHF; cdr3_nt: TGTGCCAGTAGCCTCATAGGAGAATGGGGAAAGCCCCAGCATTTT
v_call: TRBV13; clone_size: NA; j_call: TRBJ2-7; d_call: NA; cdr3_aa: CASSSGTRGEQYF; cdr3_nt: TGTGCCAGCAGCTCCGGCACCCGGGGCGAGCAGTACTTC
v_call: TRBV10-3; clone_size: NA; j_call: TRBJ2-3; d_call: TRBD2; cdr3_aa: CAISESGATGGTQYF; cdr3_nt: TGTGCCATCAGTGAGTCTGGAGCGACGGGAGGTACGCAGTATTTT
v_call: TRBV12-5; clone_size: NA; j_call: TRBJ1-2; d_call: NA; cdr3_aa: CASGLGNHRAGTF; cdr3_nt: TGTGCTAGTGGTTTGGGAAATCACAGGGCGGGGACCTTC
v_call: TRBV29-1; clone_size: NA; j_call: TRBJ2-1; d_call: NA; cdr3_aa: CSVDPEGFDEQFF; cdr3_nt: TGCAGCGTTGACCCCGAGGGGTTTGATGAGCAGTTCTTC
v_call: TRBV7-9; clone_size: NA; j_call: TRBJ2-2; d_call: NA; cdr3_aa: CASSTFSVPGELFF; cdr3_nt: TGTGCCAGCAGCACCTTCTCGGTTCCCGGGGAGCTGTTTTTT
v_call: TRBV19; clone_size: NA; j_call: TRBJ1-1; d_call: NA; cdr3_aa: CASSPSYSTNTEAFF; cdr3_nt: TGTGCCAGTAGTCCCTCCTATAGCACGAACACTGAAGCTTTCTTT
v_call: TRBV5-3; clone_size: NA; j_call: TRBJ2-7; d_call: TRBD1; cdr3_aa: CARSLADRGPYEQYF; cdr3_nt: TGTGCCAGAAGCTTGGCCGACAGGGGGCCCTACGAGCAGTACTTC
v_call: TRBV6-5; clone_size: NA; j_call: TRBJ1-6; d_call: NA; cdr3_aa: CASSYATESPLHF; cdr3_nt: TGTGCCAGCAGTTATGCCACGGAGTCACCCCTCCACTTT
v_call: TRBV30; clone_size: NA; j_call: TRBJ1-3; d_call: NA; cdr3_aa: CAWSNGISGNTIYF; cdr3_nt: TGTGCCTGGAGTAATGGGATCTCTGGAAACACCATATATTTT
v_call: TRBV6-6; clone_size: NA; j_call: TRBJ1-2; d_call: NA; cdr3_aa: CASKGLEGYTF; cdr3_nt: TGTGCCAGCAAGGGGCTAGAGGGCTACACCTTC
v_call: TRBV29-1; clone_size: NA; j_call: TRBJ1-1; d_call: NA; cdr3_aa: CSVRLETGEAFF; cdr3_nt: TGCAGCGTCCGGCTCGAAACCGGTGAAGCTTTCTTT
v_call: TRBV10-3; clone_size: NA; j_call: TRBJ2-7; d_call: NA; cdr3_aa: CAISTQGREQYF; cdr3_nt: TGTGCCATCAGTACACAGGGACGGGAGCAGTACTTC
v_call: TRBV5-6; clone_size: NA; j_call: TRBJ2-7; d_call: TRBD1; cdr3_aa: CASSPGQGLDEQYF; cdr3_nt: TGTGCCAGCAGCCCGGGACAGGGCCTCGACGAGCAGTACTTC
v_call: TRBV4-1; clone_size: NA; j_call: TRBJ1-5; d_call: TRBD1; cdr3_aa: CASSHRQGKESNQPQHF; cdr3_nt: TGCGCCAGCAGCCATAGACAGGGAAAAGAGAGCAATCAGCCCCAGCATTTT
v_call: TRBV27; clone_size: NA; j_call: TRBJ2-7; d_call: NA; cdr3_aa: CASSTQGGEQYF; cdr3_nt: TGTGCCAGCAGTACTCAAGGGGGAGAGCAGTACTTC